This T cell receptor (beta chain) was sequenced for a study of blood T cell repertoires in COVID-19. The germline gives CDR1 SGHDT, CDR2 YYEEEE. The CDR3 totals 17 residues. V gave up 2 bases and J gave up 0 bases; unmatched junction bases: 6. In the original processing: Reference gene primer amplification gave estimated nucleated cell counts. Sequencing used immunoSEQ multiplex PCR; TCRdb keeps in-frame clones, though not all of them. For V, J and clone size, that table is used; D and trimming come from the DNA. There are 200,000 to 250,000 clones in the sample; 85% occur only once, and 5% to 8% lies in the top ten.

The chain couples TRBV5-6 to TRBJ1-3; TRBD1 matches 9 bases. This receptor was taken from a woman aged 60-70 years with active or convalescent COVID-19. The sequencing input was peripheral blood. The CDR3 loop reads CASSFGTGGYSGNTIYF. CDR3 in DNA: TGTGCCAGCAGCTTTGGTACAGGGGGCTACTCTGGAAACACCATATATTTT.